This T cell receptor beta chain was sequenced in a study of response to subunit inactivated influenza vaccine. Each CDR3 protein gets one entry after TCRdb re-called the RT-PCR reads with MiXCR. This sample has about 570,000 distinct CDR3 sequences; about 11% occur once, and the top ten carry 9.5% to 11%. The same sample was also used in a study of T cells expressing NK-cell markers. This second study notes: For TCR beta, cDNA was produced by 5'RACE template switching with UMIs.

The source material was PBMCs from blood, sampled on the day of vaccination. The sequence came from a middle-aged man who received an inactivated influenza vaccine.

CDR3 nucleotides: TGTGCCAGCAGGGACGTCACAAACACCGGGGAGCTGTTTTTT. Protein sequence: CASRDVTNTGELFF. V gene TRBV3-1 combines with J gene TRBJ2-2; D not certain. Germline values: CDR1 LGHDT, CDR2 YNNKEL (reference sequence). V was shortened by 6 bases and J by 2 bases, with 10 bases between the two germline ends. CDR3 length equals 14 residues.